This passage covers 17 T cell receptor beta chains from one sample sequenced in a study of cytomegalovirus exposure and HLA in healthy donors. Sequencing used immunoSEQ multiplex PCR; TCRdb keeps in-frame clones, though not all of them. The sample contains roughly 130,000 clones, 75% to 90% of which appear only once. The sequenced material came from PBMCs. These receptors came from a woman aged 18-30 years in good health and CMV-seropositive.

The chain has TRBV7-9 and TRBJ2-2; 7 nucleotides line up with TRBD2. There are 16 residues in the CDR3. Germline assignment: CDR1 SEHNR and CDR2 FQNEAQ (reference sequence). J lost 2 bases, V lost 3 bases, and 6 bases had no gene match. CDR3: CASSLVGGGNTGELFF. The CDR3 bases are TGTGCCAGCAGCTTGGTCGGCGGGGGAAACACCGGGGAGCTGTTTTTT.

The chain has TRBV2 and TRBJ2-7, with D maybe TRBD1 (6 bases). Trimming shortened V by 4 bases and J by 3 bases, and 19 bases separated the two germline ends. The length of the CDR3 is 16 residues. CDR1 SNHLY and CDR2 FYNNEI come from the germline V gene. The chain's CDR3 is CASSGGLGTKNYEQYF. The CDR3 DNA reads as TGTGCCAGCAGTGGGGGTTTGGGGACAAAAAACTACGAGCAGTACTTC.

The J gene is TRBJ2-1, the V gene TRBV6-5, with TRBD1 matching over 8 bases. Germline lookup yields CDR1 MNHEY and CDR2 SVGAGI. V shed 2 bases and J 7 bases; nucleotides not matched to a gene: 4. CDR3 size: 14 residues. The CDR3 DNA follows: TGTGCCAGCAGTTACGTGAACAGGGGGAATGAGCAGTTCTTC. This sequence encodes CASSYVNRGNEQFF.

Notes on this clone: This same CDR3 is encoded by further DNA sequences in the sample. J is TRBJ1-1 and V is TRBV6-5; maybe TRBD1 (5 bases). V lost 0 bases to trimming and J lost 1 base, with 6 bases between them. Germline CDR1 is MNHEY and CDR2 is SVGAGI. The CDR3 loop spans 14 amino acids. As DNA, the CDR3 is TGTGCCAGCAGTTACTCCCAGGGGAACACTGAAGCTTTCTTT. Translating it yields CASSYSQGNTEAFF.

The chain carries TRBV9 and TRBJ1-6; D is perhaps TRBD1 (6 bases). V dropped 3 bases and J dropped 8 bases, with 18 bases sitting between them. This CDR3 is built from 16 residues. Germline CDR1 and CDR2: SGDLS and YYNGEE. This CDR3 reads CASSATGLSADSPLHF. The DNA of the CDR3 is TGTGCCAGCAGCGCCACAGGGCTCTCGGCAGATTCACCCCTCCACTTT.

This clone was seen many times. This chain connects TRBV7-2 to TRBJ1-5, with TRBD1 as a possible D gene (5 bases). CDR3 length: 17 residues. The V gene's germline CDR1 is SGHTA and CDR2 FQGNSA. Deletions cut 2 bases from V and 2 bases from J, with 16 bases between. The chain's CDR3 is CASSLRPAGAGNQPQHF. CDR3 nucleotides: TGTGCCAGCAGCTTACGGCCGGCTGGGGCTGGCAATCAGCCCCAGCATTTT.

In its sample, this clone was seen a few times. The chain has TRBV19 and TRBJ1-1, with a possible D match to TRBD1 (6 bases). V was trimmed by 7 bases and J by 1 base, leaving 13 bases between them. The CDR3 is 14 residues long. Germline CDR1 is LNHDA and CDR2 is SQIVND (reference sequence). The CDR3 here is CASTPDRQNTEAFF. The CDR3, as DNA: TGTGCCAGTACCCCGGACAGACAGAACACTGAAGCTTTCTTT.

The chain has TRBV9 and TRBJ2-1; TRBD1 might be the D (5 bases). CDR3 size: 13 residues. Trimming left V 0 bases short and J 9 bases short, with 10 bases between. Per the germline V gene, CDR1 is SGDLS and CDR2 is YYNGEE. CDR3 amino acids: CASSVVSQGEQFF. In DNA, the CDR3 is TGTGCCAGCAGCGTAGTGTCCCAGGGTGAGCAGTTCTTC.

V gene TRBV7-2 combines with J gene TRBJ1-5; 8 nucleotides agree with TRBD1. Germline V gene data show CDR1 as SGHTA and CDR2 as FQGNSA. This CDR3 is 16 amino acids long. V shed 3 bases, J shed 1 base, and the junction held 5 bases outside the gene matches. The CDR3 coding sequence is TGTGCCAGCAGCTTCCAGGGGGCGGGGAGCAATCAGCCCCAGCATTTT. Its translation is CASSFQGAGSNQPQHF.

In this sample, this clone turned up once. One end of the junction is discordant with germline, which a read error may explain. The CDR3 DNA follows: TGTGCCAGCAGCTTAGCGGAGGGGGCAGGAACTCCTTGCTTC. Protein product: CASSLAEGAGTPCF. The chain is built from TRBV7-9 and TRBJ2-7; D might be TRBD1 (7 bases). Germline V gives CDR1 SEHNR, CDR2 FQNEAQ (reference sequence). CDR3 length: 14 amino acids.

The chain uses TRBV5-6 and TRBJ1-3, with no clear D. V dropped 0 bases and J dropped 0 bases, with 7 bases sitting between them. Germline values: CDR1 SGHDT, CDR2 YYEEEE. CDR3 size: 15 residues. CDR3 coding DNA: TGTGCCAGCAGCTTGGAACAGCACTCTGGAAACACCATATATTTT. It codes for CASSLEQHSGNTIYF.

The chain employs TRBV5-6 and TRBJ2-7, with 8 bases fitting TRBD2. The trim removed 2 bases at V and 3 bases at J, leaving 10 bases unmatched. CDR3 length: 16 residues. The germline V gene encodes CDR1 SGHDT and CDR2 YYEEEE. The CDR3, as DNA: TGTGCCAGCAGCTTCGGATTTCGGGGGGGCAACTACGAGCAGTACTTC. The encoded protein is CASSFGFRGGNYEQYF.

This chain links TRBV6-5 with TRBJ2-1; 15 nucleotides match TRBD2. Losses at the gene ends were 6 bases for V and 10 bases for J; bases not matched to a gene: 7. CDR3 length: 15 amino acids. Germline-derived CDR1 and CDR2 are MNHEY and SVGAGI. CDR3 protein: CASSQRGLAGGEQFF. The CDR3 DNA sequence: TGTGCCAGCAGCCAGAGGGGACTAGCGGGGGGCGAGCAGTTCTTC.

The chain couples TRBV5-4 to TRBJ1-6, with 10 bases identical to TRBD1. V lost 4 bases and J lost 0; bases outside the gene matches: 13. The length of the CDR3 is 20 residues. Germline V gene sequence: CDR1 SGHNT, CDR2 YYREEE (reference sequence). The CDR3 nucleotides read TGTGCCAGCAGCGACGAGCCGGGACAGGGGAGAACCTCCTATAATTCACCCCTCCACTTT. Amino acid sequence: CASSDEPGQGRTSYNSPLHF.

This chain connects TRBV19 to TRBJ1-2, with TRBD1 identical over 9 bases. Germline V gene lookup returns CDR1 LNHDA and CDR2 SQIVND (reference sequence). The V gene end was trimmed by 0 bases and the J gene end by 7 bases; junction bases not matched to a gene: 3. CDR3 size: 14 residues. The CDR3 DNA sequence: TGTGCCAGTAGTATAGAACAGGGGGCGCTTGGCTACACCTTC. Protein product: CASSIEQGALGYTF.

This chain joins TRBV28 and TRBJ1-2; 9 bases line up with TRBD1. J gave up 4 bases and V 5 bases, and 8 bases lay outside the gene matches. Germline V CDR1 and CDR2: MDHEN, SYDVKM. The CDR3 is 15 residues long. The CDR3 region has the DNA TGTGCCAGCAGTGGGGTGGGACAGGGATTCTATGGCTACACCTTC. The encoded protein is CASSGVGQGFYGYTF.

This sequence joins TRBV10-2 and TRBJ2-3; D uncertain. V gave up 7 bases and J gave up 4 bases, with 9 bases separating them. CDR3 size: 12 residues. Looked up from germline, CDR1 is WSHSY and CDR2 is SAAADI. The CDR3 DNA sequence: TGCGCCAGCACCTCCGACTCAGATACGCAGTATTTT. Translated, it gives CASTSDSDTQYF.